Listed below are T cell receptor beta chains from one sample, sequenced in a study of blood T cell repertoires in COVID-19. Method: immunoSEQ multiplex PCR; TCRdb's copy keeps in-frame clones and lacks some. The table includes almost 500,000 clones, roughly nine tenths detected once. The source material was PBMCs or T cells enriched from blood (not recorded which). Receptors were obtained from a woman in her sixties who had recovered from COVID-19. Each CDR3 is given with its conserved first and last residue. The D gene is left open where the match is weak. Rows give clone size only sometimes, using once, few, many, or a class for an expanded clone.

V gene	D gene	clone size	J gene	CDR3 protein	CDR3 DNA
TRBV11-2	.	.	TRBJ2-5	CASSSPGTTETQYF	TGTGCCAGCAGCTCCCCCGGGACAACCGAGACCCAGTACTTC
TRBV7-9	.	.	TRBJ2-7	CASSLWDNSYEQYF	TGTGCCAGCAGCTTGTGGGACAATTCCTACGAGCAGTACTTC
TRBV15	TRBD1	.	TRBJ2-2	CATGQGSNTGELFF	TGTGCCACCGGACAGGGTTCGAACACCGGGGAGCTGTTTTTT
TRBV14	.	.	TRBJ1-6	CASSQAPGRAYNSPLHF	TGTGCCAGCAGCCAAGCCCCAGGGAGGGCTTATAATTCACCCCTCCACTTT
TRBV30	.	.	TRBJ1-4	CAWRSAGGGATNEKLFF	TGTGCCTGGAGATCAGCGGGGGGGGGCGCGACTAATGAAAAACTGTTTTTT
TRBV6-6	TRBD1	.	TRBJ1-5	CASSTQGASQPQHF	TGTGCCAGCAGTACACAGGGGGCTAGTCAGCCCCAGCATTTT
TRBV9	TRBD1	many	TRBJ2-3	CASSYLGQGADTQYF	TGTGCCAGCAGCTATTTAGGACAGGGGGCAGATACGCAGTATTTT
TRBV2	.	.	TRBJ1-1	CASSGTPNTEAFF	TGTGCCAGCAGCGGGACACCGAACACTGAAGCTTTCTTT
TRBV11-3	TRBD1	.	TRBJ1-4	CASSLGTGDEKLFF	TGTGCCAGCAGCTTGGGGACAGGGGATGAAAAACTGTTTTTT
TRBV3-1/TRBV3-2	.	.	TRBJ2-2	CASSQEGADRELFF	TGTGCCAGCAGCCAAGAGGGGGCAGACCGGGAGCTGTTTTTT
TRBV5-1	TRBD2	.	TRBJ2-3	CASSVLAGDITDTQYF	TGCGCCAGCAGCGTACTAGCGGGGGATATCACAGATACGCAGTATTTT
TRBV2	TRBD1	.	TRBJ1-3	CASSPQGAVGNTIYF	TGTGCCAGCAGTCCACAGGGGGCCGTTGGAAACACCATATATTTT
TRBV3-1/TRBV3-2	.	once	TRBJ1-4	CASSRPSQPTTNEKLFF	TGTGCCAGCAGCCGGCCTTCTCAACCGACAACTAATGAAAAACTGTTTTTT
TRBV5-1	TRBD1	few	TRBJ1-2	CASSSRQGNGYTF	TGCGCCAGCAGCTCACGACAGGGCAATGGCTACACCTTC
TRBV19	TRBD1	.	TRBJ2-7	CASSILRQGSYEQYF	TGTGCCAGTAGTATACTGAGACAGGGCTCCTACGAGCAGTACTTC
TRBV12-5	TRBD1	.	TRBJ1-1	CASARNRGNTEAFF	TGTGCTAGTGCAAGAAACAGGGGGAACACTGAAGCTTTCTTT
TRBV29-1	.	.	TRBJ2-7	CSVLSGSYEQYF	TGCAGCGTTCTAAGCGGGTCCTACGAGCAGTACTTC
TRBV30	.	.	TRBJ2-5	CAWSVRRQETQYF	TGTGCCTGGAGTGTACGCAGACAAGAGACCCAGTACTTC
TRBV7-9	.	.	TRBJ1-4	CASSLGAGEGEKLFF	TGTGCCAGCAGCTTAGGGGCAGGCGAAGGTGAAAAACTGTTTTTT
TRBV5-1	TRBD1	.	TRBJ2-1	CASSLGQGSDEQFF	TGCGCCAGCAGCTTAGGACAGGGCAGTGATGAGCAGTTCTTC
TRBV11-3	TRBD1	.	TRBJ2-7	CASSLDGTGGQGCEQYF	TGTGCCAGCAGCTTAGATGGGACAGGGGGCCAAGGTTGCGAGCAGTACTTC
TRBV27	TRBD1	.	TRBJ1-5	CASRRQGDNQPQHF	TGTGCCAGCAGGAGACAGGGTGACAATCAGCCCCAGCATTTT
TRBV20-1	.	.	TRBJ2-3	CSARIHAQYF	TGCAGTGCTAGGATACATGCGCAGTATTTT
TRBV2	.	few	TRBJ1-5	CASSEGTHSNQPQHF	TGTGCCAGCAGTGAAGGGACACATAGCAATCAGCCCCAGCATTTT
TRBV4-1	.	.	TRBJ1-5	CASSQPGGERVHQPQHF	TGCGCCAGCAGCCAGCCTGGAGGGGAAAGGGTCCATCAGCCCCAGCATTTT
TRBV4-1	TRBD1	.	TRBJ2-5	CASRRTGGPFGETQYF	TGCGCCAGCAGACGGACAGGGGGCCCTTTTGGGGAGACCCAGTACTTC
TRBV6-5	.	.	TRBJ2-7	CATSQGLPRDYEQYF	TGTGCCACATCACAGGGCTTGCCTAGGGACTACGAGCAGTACTTC
TRBV7-2	.	.	TRBJ2-5	CASSLGGTRSLGTQYF	TGTGCCAGCAGCTTAGGCGGAACTAGATCTCTAGGGACCCAGTACTTC
TRBV7-2	.	once	TRBJ2-2	CASSLSRDSGELFF	TGTGCCAGCAGCTTATCCAGGGATTCAGGGGAGCTGTTTTTT
TRBV24-1	.	.	TRBJ2-7	CATSGGGGNEQYF	TGTGCCACCAGTGGGGGAGGGGGGAACGAGCAGTACTTC
TRBV29-1	.	.	TRBJ1-2	CSFDSYGYTF	TGCAGCTTTGACAGTTATGGCTACACCTTC
TRBV7-6	.	.	TRBJ2-2	CASSLLPQQGPNTGELFF	TGTGCCAGCAGCTTATTGCCCCAGCAGGGTCCGAACACCGGGGAGCTGTTTTTT
TRBV2	TRBD1	.	TRBJ1-4	CASSATGVGEKLFF	TGTGCCAGCAGTGCGACAGGGGTGGGTGAAAAACTGTTTTTT
TRBV11-3	TRBD2	.	TRBJ2-7	CASSGLSGGYEQYF	TGTGCCAGCAGCGGCTTGAGCGGGGGGTACGAGCAGTACTTC
TRBV6-6	.	.	TRBJ1-5	CASSYSTQGDQPQHF	TGTGCCAGCAGTTACTCGACCCAGGGTGATCAGCCCCAGCATTTT
TRBV11-2	TRBD1	.	TRBJ1-1	CASSLYRGGSNTEAFF	TGTGCCAGCAGCTTATACAGGGGGGGGTCGAACACTGAAGCTTTCTTT
TRBV28	.	.	TRBJ1-1	CASSPGGRGEDTEAFF	TGTGCCAGCTCCCCTGGGGGGCGGGGGGAAGACACTGAAGCTTTCTTT
TRBV3-1/TRBV3-2	.	.	TRBJ1-1	CASSLLRSAEAFF	TGTGCCAGCAGCCTCCTGCGGTCCGCTGAAGCTTTCTTT
TRBV15	TRBD1	once	TRBJ1-1	CATINSGGQTEAFF	TGTGCCACCATCAACTCAGGGGGACAGACTGAAGCTTTCTTT
TRBV19	.	.	TRBJ1-5	CASSIDTRTLNQPQHF	TGTGCCAGTAGTATAGATACGAGAACCCTTAATCAGCCCCAGCATTTT
TRBV5-1	TRBD1	once	TRBJ2-3	CASSSEGQGIDTQYF	TGCGCCAGCAGCTCGGAGGGACAGGGGATAGATACGCAGTATTTT
TRBV2	.	.	TRBJ1-1	CASKLGQNTEAFF	TGTGCCAGCAAATTGGGGCAGAACACTGAAGCTTTCTTT
TRBV7-9	TRBD1	.	TRBJ1-1	CASSWDRGNTEAFF	TGTGCCAGCAGCTGGGACAGGGGGAACACTGAAGCTTTCTTT
TRBV7-8	.	.	TRBJ1-5	CASSVYGAANQPQHF	TGTGCCAGCAGCGTTTATGGGGCAGCTAATCAGCCCCAGCATTTT
TRBV27	.	.	TRBJ1-6	CASSSSPRVEGSPLHF	TGTGCCAGCAGTTCGTCTCCCAGGGTGGAAGGGTCACCCCTCCACTTT
TRBV9	.	.	TRBJ2-7	CASSSRDTTLSSYEQYF	TGTGCCAGCAGCTCCCGGGACACCACCTTGAGCTCCTACGAGCAGTACTTC
TRBV4-1	.	.	TRBJ1-6	CASSPPRGNSPLHF	TGCGCCAGCAGCCCGCCCCGCGGGAATTCACCCCTCCACTTT
TRBV5-1	.	.	TRBJ1-1	CASSLDGRGSDTEAFF	TGCGCCAGCAGCTTGGACGGGCGGGGGTCGGACACTGAAGCTTTCTTT
TRBV6-6	.	.	TRBJ1-1	CASSYSGGSMNTEAFF	TGTGCCAGCAGTTACAGCGGGGGATCTATGAACACTGAAGCTTTCTTT
TRBV3-1/TRBV3-2	.	.	TRBJ1-6	CASSSRQDNSPLHF	TGTGCCAGCAGCTCCCGACAGGATAATTCACCCCTCCACTTT
TRBV6-5	.	.	TRBJ1-4	CASSEGQGWEKLFF	TGTGCCAGCAGCGAGGGGCAGGGGTGGGAAAAACTGTTTTTT